The 23 T cell receptor beta chains in this list originate from one sample, sequenced in a study of blood T cell repertoires in COVID-19. The data were produced by immunoSEQ multiplex PCR, yet TCRdb's version contains in-frame clones alone and is incomplete. There are approximately 93,000 clones in the sample; 55% to 75% occur only once, and around 14% lies in the top ten. Material for sequencing was peripheral blood. The receptors were gathered from a woman of 80 years or more with acute or convalescent COVID-19.

This rearrangement joins TRBV7-2 to TRBJ1-3; 8 bases map to TRBD1. Per germline, CDR1 SGHTA and CDR2 FQGNSA. V gave up 7 bases and J gave up 3 bases; unmatched junction bases: 8. The CDR3 sequence is 15 residues long. The CDR3 bases are TGTGCCAGCATCGTCGGCAGGGGGCATGGAAACACCATATATTTT. Translated: CASIVGRGHGNTIYF.

In this sample, this clone turned up a few times. This rearrangement joins TRBV28 to TRBJ1-1, with 7 bases lining up with TRBD1. This CDR3 has 15 amino acids. V was clipped by 8 bases and J by 2 bases; unmatched bases: 11. Germline loops: CDR1 MDHEN, CDR2 SYDVKM. CDR3 sequence: CASSKSGGGNTEAFF. The CDR3 region has the DNA TGTGCCAGCTCGAAGTCAGGGGGTGGAAACACTGAAGCTTTCTTT.

This clone was observed once. This rearrangement joins TRBV6-5 to TRBJ1-1; 7 bases map to TRBD1. The germline gives CDR1 MNHEY, CDR2 SVGAGI. The CDR3 covers 13 residues. V lost 7 bases and J lost 11; bases outside the gene matches: 13. DNA for the CDR3: TGTGCCAGCATTAACCAGGGGGGACTCGAGGCTTTCTTT. This encodes CASINQGGLEAFF.

This clone was detected a few times. This rearrangement joins TRBV7-9 to TRBJ1-1, with a tentative D call TRBD1 (5 bases). CDR3 length: 16 residues. V was cut by 5 bases and J by 2 bases, with 18 bases left in between. The germline V gene has CDR1 SEHNR and CDR2 FQNEAQ (reference sequence). The DNA for the CDR3 is TGTGCCAGCAGCCGGCCCCAGGGCGTATCTAACACTGAAGCTTTCTTT. It encodes CASSRPQGVSNTEAFF.

This rearrangement joins TRBV28 to TRBJ1-2; a possible D gene is TRBD1 (6 bases). Germline values: CDR1 MDHEN, CDR2 SYDVKM. The V end lost 2 bases, the J end lost 8 bases, and 15 bases lay between the germline ends. The CDR3 covers 14 residues. CDR3 residues: CASSLGQGLRGYTF. As DNA, the CDR3 is TGTGCCAGCAGTTTAGGGCAGGGGTTACGAGGCTACACCTTC.

This chain uses TRBV7-8 with TRBJ1-2, with a weak D call TRBD1 (5 bases). The CDR3 has 14 amino acids. From germline, CDR1 is SGHVS and CDR2 FQNEAQ. Trimming removed 2 bases at V and 4 bases at J, with 11 bases between. The CDR3 DNA follows: TGTGCCAGCAGCTTATCTGGGGGGAGCTATGGCTACACCTTC. It is translated as CASSLSGGSYGYTF. Using reference TRBV7-8 and TRBJ1-2 for the parts outside the CDR3, the full variable domain is GAGVSQSPRYKVAKRGQDVALRCDPISGHVSLFWYQQALGQGPEFLTYFQNEAQLDKSGLPSDRFFAERPEGSVSTLKIQRTQQEDSAVYLCASSLSGGSYGYTFGSGTRLTVV.

The rearrangement joins TRBV7-2 to TRBJ1-1; D is uncertain. In germline, CDR1 is SGHTA, CDR2 FQGNSA. Between the trimmed V and J ends, which lost 6 bases and 0 bases, there was a span of 11 bases. This CDR3 spans 14 amino acids. For the CDR3, the DNA is TGTGCCAGCAGTCCCTCCGGGGTGAACACTGAAGCTTTCTTT. This gives the protein CASSPSGVNTEAFF.

J is TRBJ2-7 and V is TRBV28; the D gene is possibly TRBD1 (7 bases). V was cut by 6 bases and J by 4 bases, with 19 bases left in between. Germline V lookup: CDR1 MDHEN, CDR2 SYDVKM. The CDR3 spans 15 residues. Here the CDR3 DNA reads TGTGCCAGCAGCCTGGCGGGACAGCAAAGTTACGAGCAGTACTTC. Residues: CASSLAGQQSYEQYF.

The chain is built from TRBV2 and TRBJ2-2; tentative D call: TRBD1 (6 bases). Trimming cost V 5 bases and J 6 bases, with 10 bases left between them. The CDR3 length is 13 residues. Per germline, CDR1 SNHLY and CDR2 FYNNEI. CDR3 DNA: TGTGCCAGCAGTCTACAGGGATCCGGGGAGCTGTTTTTT. This codes for CASSLQGSGELFF.

The rearrangement uses TRBV5-4 and TRBJ1-2; D is unresolved. There are 13 residues in the CDR3. Trimming removed 0 bases from V and 5 bases from J, with 8 bases in between. Germline V gene sequence: CDR1 SGHNT, CDR2 YYREEE (reference sequence). CDR3 region: CASSLAGVYGYTF. The CDR3 DNA sequence: TGTGCCAGCAGCTTGGCCGGGGTGTATGGCTACACCTTC.

The V and J genes are TRBV30 and TRBJ1-2; D is possibly TRBD1 (6 bases). Germline CDR1 is GTSNPN and CDR2 is SVGIG (reference sequence). The CDR3 extends over 14 amino acids. V lost 4 bases, J lost 4 bases, and 16 bases lay in between. The CDR3 bases are TGTGCCTGGACCTTACGCGGGGGCGGCTATGGCTACACCTTC. It specifies CAWTLRGGGYGYTF.

The genes are TRBV5-6 and TRBJ1-3, with D possibly TRBD1 on 6 matching bases. The CDR3 has 14 amino acids. V dropped 2 bases and J dropped 6 bases, with 12 bases sitting between them. Germline-derived CDR1 and CDR2 are SGHDT and YYEEEE. CDR3 sequence: CASSLQGYLNTIYF. CDR3 nucleotides: TGTGCCAGCAGCTTACAGGGTTACTTAAACACCATATATTTT.

J is TRBJ1-1 and V is TRBV5-1; D is ambiguous. The V end was cut by 0 bases, the J end by 1 base, with 7 bases between. Looked up from germline, CDR1 is SGHRS and CDR2 is YFSETQ. The CDR3 is 14 amino acids. Written as DNA, the CDR3 is TGCGCCAGCAGCTTGGGGGCGGGGAACACTGAAGCTTTCTTT. As protein: CASSLGAGNTEAFF. Using reference TRBV5-1 and TRBJ1-1 for the parts outside the CDR3, the full variable domain is KAGVTQTPRYLIKTRGQQVTLSCSPISGHRSVSWYQQTPGQGLQFLFEYFSETQRNKGNFPGRFSGRQFSNSRSEMNVSTLELGDSALYLCASSLGAGNTEAFFGQGTRLTVV.

CDR3 protein: CASRGQANQPQHF. The CDR3 nucleotides read TGTGCCAGCAGGGGACAGGCAAATCAGCCCCAGCATTTT. The J gene is TRBJ1-5, the V gene TRBV7-2; 8 bases fit TRBD1. Germline V gene data show CDR1 as SGHTA and CDR2 as FQGNSA. The V segment lost 6 bases and the J segment 4 bases; nucleotides outside the gene matches: 2. This CDR3 region has 13 residues.

CDR3 sequence reads: CASSLWGRRTEAFF. CDR3 nucleotides: TGTGCCAGCAGTTTATGGGGGCGGAGAACTGAAGCTTTCTTT. The J gene is TRBJ1-1, the V gene TRBV27, with a weak D call TRBD1 (6 bases). V lost 1 base and J 5 bases, leaving 11 bases between the germline ends. Germline lookup yields CDR1 MNHEY and CDR2 SMNVEV (reference sequence). This CDR3 comprises 14 residues.

J is TRBJ1-6 and V is TRBV4-2, with TRBD1 as a possible D gene (6 bases). The CDR3 extends over 14 amino acids. Germline loops: CDR1 LGHNA, CDR2 YNFKEQ. Trimming stripped 4 bases from V and 4 bases from J, with 8 bases between. CDR3 DNA: TGTGCCAGCAGCCGGGACAAATATAATTCACCCCTCCACTTT. This codes for CASSRDKYNSPLHF.

V and J are TRBV9 and TRBJ1-6, with a tentative D call TRBD1 (6 bases). Germline lookup yields CDR1 SGDLS and CDR2 YYNGEE. Trimming pared 6 bases from V and 6 bases from J, leaving 10 bases between. The CDR3 runs 13 residues. CDR3 protein: CASMGGLNSPLHF. The CDR3 nucleotides are TGTGCCAGCATGGGGGGGCTTAATTCACCCCTCCACTTT.

The gene calls are TRBV2 and TRBJ1-1, with D possibly TRBD1 on 5 matching bases. The CDR3 is 13 residues long. Germline lookup yields CDR1 SNHLY and CDR2 FYNNEI. With 5 bases removed from V and 5 bases from J, the gap between germline ends came to 12 bases. CDR3 amino acids: CASSQGQSTEAFF. The DNA for the CDR3 is TGTGCCAGCAGTCAAGGACAAAGTACTGAAGCTTTCTTT.

This clone came up a few times. The chain links TRBV6-2 or TRBV6-3 to TRBJ1-2; D gene unclear. The V and J ends lost 0 bases and 0 bases respectively, with 11 bases between them. From germline, CDR1 is MNHEY and CDR2 SVGEGT. The CDR3 length is 16 residues. For the CDR3, the DNA is TGTGCCAGCAGTTACTCCGGCAGCGCGGCTAACTATGGCTACACCTTC. This gives the protein CASSYSGSAANYGYTF.

This chain connects TRBV10-3 to TRBJ2-1, with D hard to call. CDR3 length equals 13 residues. The germline V gene has CDR1 ENHRY and CDR2 SYGVKD. The V gene lost 7 bases and the J gene lost 6 bases, with 13 bases spanning the gap. Here the CDR3 reads CAITTREANEQFF. CDR3 nucleotides: TGTGCCATCACCACGAGAGAGGCCAATGAGCAGTTCTTC.

The chain has TRBV28 and TRBJ2-5; D possibly corresponds to TRBD2 (6 bases). Trimming removed 5 bases at V and 5 bases at J, with 18 bases between. The CDR3 extends over 15 amino acids. Germline V gives CDR1 MDHEN, CDR2 SYDVKM. The CDR3 DNA reads as TGTGCCAGCAGTCCCTTGGGCGCGGGGAAGGAGACCCAGTACTTC. This codes for CASSPLGAGKETQYF. Full variable domain (outside the CDR3, taken from reference TRBV28 and TRBJ2-5): DVKVTQSSRYLVKRTGEKVFLECVQDMDHENMFWYRQDPGLGLRLIYFSYDVKMKEKGDIPEGYSVSREKKERFSLILESASTNQTSMYLCASSPLGAGKETQYFGPGTRLLVL.

This clone appeared once. The chain is built from TRBV30 and TRBJ2-5; maybe TRBD1 (5 bases). This CDR3 has 12 residues. Germline CDR1 and CDR2: GTSNPN and SVGIG (reference sequence). V lost 0 bases to trimming and J lost 4 bases, with 6 bases between them. CDR3 in amino acids: CAWSVQGETQYF. The CDR3 DNA reads TGTGCCTGGAGTGTGCAGGGAGAGACCCAGTACTTC.

The CDR3 DNA is TGTGCCAGCAGTTATCGAGACTACACTGAAGCTTTCTTT. This translates into CASSYRDYTEAFF. The V gene is TRBV6-5, the J gene TRBJ1-1; D remains unclear. CDR1 MNHEY and CDR2 SVGAGI come from the germline V gene. This CDR3 has 13 residues. The V and J ends lost 3 bases and 3 bases respectively, with 8 bases between them.